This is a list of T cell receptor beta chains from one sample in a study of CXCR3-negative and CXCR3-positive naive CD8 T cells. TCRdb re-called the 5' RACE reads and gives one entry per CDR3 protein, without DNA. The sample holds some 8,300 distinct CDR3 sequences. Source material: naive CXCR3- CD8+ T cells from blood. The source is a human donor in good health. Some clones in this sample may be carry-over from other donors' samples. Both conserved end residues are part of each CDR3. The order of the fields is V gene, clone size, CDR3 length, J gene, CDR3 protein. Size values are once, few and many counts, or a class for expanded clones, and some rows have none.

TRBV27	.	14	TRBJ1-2	CASSFGPGPYGYTF
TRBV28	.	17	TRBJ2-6	CASSFRGSYSGANVLTF
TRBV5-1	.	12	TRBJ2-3	CASSSSGLGKDF
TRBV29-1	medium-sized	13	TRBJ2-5	CSAGRSGRETQYF
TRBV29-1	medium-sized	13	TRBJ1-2	CSVFRGTNYGYTF
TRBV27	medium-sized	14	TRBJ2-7	CASSLYGATYEQYF
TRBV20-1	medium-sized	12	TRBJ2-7	CSAAPSSYEQYF
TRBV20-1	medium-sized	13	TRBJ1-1	CSAVQGENGEAFF
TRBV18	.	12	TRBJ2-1	CASSHDRSPRFF
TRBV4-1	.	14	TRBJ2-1	CASSQVESSNEQFF
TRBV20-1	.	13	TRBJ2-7	CSARDPSSYEQYF
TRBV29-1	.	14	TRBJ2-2	CSGTGGARGGELFF
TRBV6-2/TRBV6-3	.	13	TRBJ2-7	CASSYLAGYEQYF
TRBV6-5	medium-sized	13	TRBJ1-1	CASTAGGTTEAFF
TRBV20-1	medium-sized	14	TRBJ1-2	CSARDRQSNYGYTF
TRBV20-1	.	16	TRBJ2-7	CSAYPTTGTSAYEQYF
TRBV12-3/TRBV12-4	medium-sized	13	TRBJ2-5	CASSPRDGETQYF
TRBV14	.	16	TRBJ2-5	CASSQEGRTGGRTQYF